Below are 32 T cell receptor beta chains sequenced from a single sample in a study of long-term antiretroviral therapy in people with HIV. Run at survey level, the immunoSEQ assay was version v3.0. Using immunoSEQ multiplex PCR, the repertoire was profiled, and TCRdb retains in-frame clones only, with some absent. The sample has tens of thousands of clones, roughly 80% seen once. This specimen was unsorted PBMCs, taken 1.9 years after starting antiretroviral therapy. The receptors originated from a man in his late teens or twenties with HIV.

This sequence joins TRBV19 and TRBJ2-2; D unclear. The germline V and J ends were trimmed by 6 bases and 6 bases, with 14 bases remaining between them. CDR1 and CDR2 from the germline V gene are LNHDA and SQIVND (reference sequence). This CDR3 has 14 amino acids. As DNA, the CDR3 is TGTGCCAGTAGCTGGCTCCTGAGGCCCGGGGAGCTGTTTTTT. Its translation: CASSWLLRPGELFF. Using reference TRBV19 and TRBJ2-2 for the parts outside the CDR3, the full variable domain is DGGITQSPKYLFRKEGQNVTLSCEQNLNHDAMYWYRQDPGQGLRLIYYSQIVNDFQKGDIAEGYSVSREKKESFPLTVTSAQKNPTAFYLCASSWLLRPGELFFGEGSRLTVL.

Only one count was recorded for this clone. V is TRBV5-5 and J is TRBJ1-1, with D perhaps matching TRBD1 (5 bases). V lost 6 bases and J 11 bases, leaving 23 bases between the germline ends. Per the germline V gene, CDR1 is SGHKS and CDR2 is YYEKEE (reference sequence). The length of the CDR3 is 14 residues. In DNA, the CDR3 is TGTGCCAGCACCGCAACCGGGACTTCCTTCGGGGCTTTCTTT. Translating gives CASTATGTSFGAFF.

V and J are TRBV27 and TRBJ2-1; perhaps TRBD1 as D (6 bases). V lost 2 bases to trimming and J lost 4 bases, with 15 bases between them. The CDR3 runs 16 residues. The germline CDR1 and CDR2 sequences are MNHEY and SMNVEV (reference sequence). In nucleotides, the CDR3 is TGTGCCAGCAGTTTAACGGGAAGGACAGAGTACAATGAGCAGTTCTTC. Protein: CASSLTGRTEYNEQFF.

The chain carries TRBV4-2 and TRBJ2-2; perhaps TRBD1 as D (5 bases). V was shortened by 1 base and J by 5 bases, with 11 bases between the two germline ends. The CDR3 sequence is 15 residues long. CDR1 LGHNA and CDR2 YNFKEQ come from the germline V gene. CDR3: CASSQGTQGTGELFF. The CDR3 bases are TGTGCCAGCAGCCAAGGGACCCAGGGTACCGGGGAGCTGTTTTTT.

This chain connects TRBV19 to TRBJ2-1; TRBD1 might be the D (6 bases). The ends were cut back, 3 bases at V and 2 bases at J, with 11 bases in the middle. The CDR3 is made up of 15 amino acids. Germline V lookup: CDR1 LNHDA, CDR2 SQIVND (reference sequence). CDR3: CASSMGHLTYNEQFF. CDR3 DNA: TGTGCCAGTAGTATGGGACATTTGACCTACAATGAGCAGTTCTTC. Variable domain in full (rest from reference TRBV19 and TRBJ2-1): DGGITQSPKYLFRKEGQNVTLSCEQNLNHDAMYWYRQDPGQGLRLIYYSQIVNDFQKGDIAEGYSVSREKKESFPLTVTSAQKNPTAFYLCASSMGHLTYNEQFFGPGTRLTVL.

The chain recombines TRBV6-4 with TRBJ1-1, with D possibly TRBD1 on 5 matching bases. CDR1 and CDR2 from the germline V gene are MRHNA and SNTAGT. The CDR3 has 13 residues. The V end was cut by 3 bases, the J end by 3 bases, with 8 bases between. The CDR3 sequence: CASSEQVDTEAFF. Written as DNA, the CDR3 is TGTGCCAGCAGTGAACAGGTTGACACTGAAGCTTTCTTT.

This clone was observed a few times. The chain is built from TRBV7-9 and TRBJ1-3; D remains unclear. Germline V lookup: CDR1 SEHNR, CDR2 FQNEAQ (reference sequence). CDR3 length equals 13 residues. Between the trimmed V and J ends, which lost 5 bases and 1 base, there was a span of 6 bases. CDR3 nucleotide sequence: TGTGCCAGCAGCCCCGGGTCTGGAAACACCATATATTTT. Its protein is CASSPGSGNTIYF. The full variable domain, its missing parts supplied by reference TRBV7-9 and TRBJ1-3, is DTGVSQNPRHKITKRGQNVTFRCDPISEHNRLYWYRQTLGQGPEFLTYFQNEAQLEKSRLLSDRFSAERPKGSFSTLEIQRTEQGDSAMYLCASSPGSGNTIYFGEGSWLTVV.

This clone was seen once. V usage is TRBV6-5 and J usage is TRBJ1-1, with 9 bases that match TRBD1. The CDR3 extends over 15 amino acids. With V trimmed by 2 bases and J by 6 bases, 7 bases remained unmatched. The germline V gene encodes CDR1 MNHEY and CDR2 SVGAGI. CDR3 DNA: TGTGCCAGCAGTTACGGCAGGACAGGGGACTCTGAAGCTTTCTTT. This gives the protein CASSYGRTGDSEAFF.

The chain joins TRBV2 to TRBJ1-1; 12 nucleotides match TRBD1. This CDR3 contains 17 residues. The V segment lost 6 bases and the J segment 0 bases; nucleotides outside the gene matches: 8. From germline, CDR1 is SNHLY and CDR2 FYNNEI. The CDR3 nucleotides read TGTGCCAGCAGGGGGGACAGGGGGCGAACCATGAACACTGAAGCTTTCTTT. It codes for CASRGDRGRTMNTEAFF.

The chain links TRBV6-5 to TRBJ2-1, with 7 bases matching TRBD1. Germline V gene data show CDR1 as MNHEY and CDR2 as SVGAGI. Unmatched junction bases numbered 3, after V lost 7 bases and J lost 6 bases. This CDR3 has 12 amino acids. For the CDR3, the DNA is TGTGCCAGCATCACAGGGGTCAATGAGCAGTTCTTC. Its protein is CASITGVNEQFF.

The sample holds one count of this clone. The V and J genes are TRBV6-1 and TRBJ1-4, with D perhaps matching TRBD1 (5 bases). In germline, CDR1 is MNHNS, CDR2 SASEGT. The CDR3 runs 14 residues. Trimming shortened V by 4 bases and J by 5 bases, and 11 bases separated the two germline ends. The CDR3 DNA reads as TGTGCCAGCAGTGGGGACTCTTCGAATGAAAAACTGTTTTTT. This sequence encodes CASSGDSSNEKLFF.

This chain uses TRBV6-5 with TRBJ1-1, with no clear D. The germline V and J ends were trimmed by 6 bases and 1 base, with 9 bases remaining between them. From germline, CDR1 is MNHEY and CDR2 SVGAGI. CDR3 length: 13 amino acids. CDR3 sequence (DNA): TGTGCCAGCAGCCCCCCCGCGAACACTGAAGCTTTCTTT. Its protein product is CASSPPANTEAFF.

CDR3 nucleotides: TGTGCCAGTAGTTCACTAGCGCGAGAGACCCAGTACTTC. It codes for CASSSLARETQYF. The chain carries TRBV19 and TRBJ2-5, with TRBD2 matching over 7 bases. Germline CDR1 is LNHDA and CDR2 is SQIVND (reference sequence). The CDR3 sequence is 13 residues long. Trimming at V came to 5 bases and at J to 4 bases, leaving 4 bases not matched to a gene.

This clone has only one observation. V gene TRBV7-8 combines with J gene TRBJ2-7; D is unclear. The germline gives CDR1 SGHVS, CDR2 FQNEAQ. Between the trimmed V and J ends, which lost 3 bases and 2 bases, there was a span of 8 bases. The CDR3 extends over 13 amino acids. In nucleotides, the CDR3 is TGTGCCAGCAGCTTCTTACAGCCCTACGAGCAGTACTTC. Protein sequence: CASSFLQPYEQYF.

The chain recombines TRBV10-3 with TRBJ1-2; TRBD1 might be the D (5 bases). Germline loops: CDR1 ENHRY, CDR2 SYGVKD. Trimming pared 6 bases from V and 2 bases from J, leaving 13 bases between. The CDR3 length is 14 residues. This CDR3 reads CAIRPGRQNYGYTF. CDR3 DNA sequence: TGTGCCATCAGACCCGGCAGACAGAACTATGGCTACACCTTC.

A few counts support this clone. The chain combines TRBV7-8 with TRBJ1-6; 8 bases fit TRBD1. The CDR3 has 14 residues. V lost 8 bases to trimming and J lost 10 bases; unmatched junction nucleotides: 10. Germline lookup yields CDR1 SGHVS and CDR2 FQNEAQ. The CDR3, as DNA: TGTGCCAGCGACCAGGGGGCCCTTTCATCACCCCTCCACTTT. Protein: CASDQGALSSPLHF.

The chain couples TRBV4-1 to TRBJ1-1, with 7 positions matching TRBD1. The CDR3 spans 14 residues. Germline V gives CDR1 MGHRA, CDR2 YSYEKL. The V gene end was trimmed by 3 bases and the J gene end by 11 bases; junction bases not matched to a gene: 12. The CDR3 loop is CASSHPRDSIKAFF. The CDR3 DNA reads TGCGCCAGCAGCCATCCCCGGGACAGTATCAAGGCTTTCTTT.

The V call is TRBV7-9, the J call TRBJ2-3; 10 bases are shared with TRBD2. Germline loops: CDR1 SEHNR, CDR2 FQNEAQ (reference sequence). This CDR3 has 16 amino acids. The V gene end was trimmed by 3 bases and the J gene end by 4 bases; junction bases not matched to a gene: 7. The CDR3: CASSLTSGGDADTQYF. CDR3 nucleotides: TGTGCCAGCAGCTTGACAAGCGGGGGGGACGCAGATACGCAGTATTTT.

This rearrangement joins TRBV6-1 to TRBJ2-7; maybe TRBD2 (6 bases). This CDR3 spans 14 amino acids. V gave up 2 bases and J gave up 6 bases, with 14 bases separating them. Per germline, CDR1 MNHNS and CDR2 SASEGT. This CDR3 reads CASSETPEGAEQYF. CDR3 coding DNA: TGTGCCAGCAGTGAAACCCCGGAGGGTGCCGAGCAGTACTTC.

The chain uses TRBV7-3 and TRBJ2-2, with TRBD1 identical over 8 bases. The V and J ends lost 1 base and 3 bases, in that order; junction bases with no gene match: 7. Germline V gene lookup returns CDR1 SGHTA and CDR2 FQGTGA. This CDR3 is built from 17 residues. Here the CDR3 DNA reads TGTGCCAGCAGCTTAAGGGCGGGACAGGCGTACACCGGGGAGCTGTTTTTT. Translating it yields CASSLRAGQAYTGELFF.

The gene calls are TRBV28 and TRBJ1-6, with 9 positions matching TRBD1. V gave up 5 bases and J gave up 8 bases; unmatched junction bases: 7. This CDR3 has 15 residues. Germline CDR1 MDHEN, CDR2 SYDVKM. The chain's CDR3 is CASSPGQGFDSPLHF. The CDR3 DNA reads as TGTGCCAGCAGTCCCGGACAGGGGTTCGATTCACCCCTCCACTTT.

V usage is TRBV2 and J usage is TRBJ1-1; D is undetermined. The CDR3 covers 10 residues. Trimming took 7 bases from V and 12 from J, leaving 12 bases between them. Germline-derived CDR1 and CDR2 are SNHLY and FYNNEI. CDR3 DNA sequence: TGTGCCAGCATCCCCGGGAAGACTTTCTTT. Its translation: CASIPGKTFF. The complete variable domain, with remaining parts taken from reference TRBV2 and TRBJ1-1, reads EPEVTQTPSHQVTQMGQEVILRCVPISNHLYFYWYRQILGQKVEFLVSFYNNEISEKSEIFDDQFSVERPDGSNFTLKIRSTKLEDSAMYFCASIPGKTFFGQGTRLTVV.

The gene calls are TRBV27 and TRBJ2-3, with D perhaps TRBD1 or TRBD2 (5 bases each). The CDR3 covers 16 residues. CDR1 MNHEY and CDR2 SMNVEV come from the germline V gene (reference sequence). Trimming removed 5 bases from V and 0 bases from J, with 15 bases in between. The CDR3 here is CASSVGDGASTDTQYF. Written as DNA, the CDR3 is TGTGCCAGCAGTGTCGGGGACGGCGCTAGCACAGATACGCAGTATTTT.

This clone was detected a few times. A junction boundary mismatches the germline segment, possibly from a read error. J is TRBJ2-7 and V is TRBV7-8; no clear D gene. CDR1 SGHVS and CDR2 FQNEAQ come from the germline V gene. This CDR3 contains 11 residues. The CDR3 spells CASSGSFEQYF. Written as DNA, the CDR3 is TGTGCCAGCAGCGGGTCCTTCGAGCAGTACTTC.

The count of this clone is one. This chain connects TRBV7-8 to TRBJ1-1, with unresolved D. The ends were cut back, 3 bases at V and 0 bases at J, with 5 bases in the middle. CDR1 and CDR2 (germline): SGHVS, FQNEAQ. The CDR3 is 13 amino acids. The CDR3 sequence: CASSFRVNTEAFF. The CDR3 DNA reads TGTGCCAGCAGCTTTAGGGTGAACACTGAAGCTTTCTTT.

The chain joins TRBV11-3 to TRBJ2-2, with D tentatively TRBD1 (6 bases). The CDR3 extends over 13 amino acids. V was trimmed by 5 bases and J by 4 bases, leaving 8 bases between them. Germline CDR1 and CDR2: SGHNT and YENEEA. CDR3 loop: CASSLQGTGELFF. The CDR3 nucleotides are TGTGCCAGCAGCCTACAGGGCACCGGGGAGCTGTTTTTT.

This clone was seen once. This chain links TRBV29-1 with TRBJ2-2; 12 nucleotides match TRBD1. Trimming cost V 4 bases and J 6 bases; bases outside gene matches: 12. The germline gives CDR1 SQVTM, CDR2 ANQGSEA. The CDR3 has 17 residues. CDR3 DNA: TGCAGCGTTGGATCCCCTCCGGGACAGGGGGCCTCCGGGGAGCTGTTTTTT. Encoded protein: CSVGSPPGQGASGELFF.

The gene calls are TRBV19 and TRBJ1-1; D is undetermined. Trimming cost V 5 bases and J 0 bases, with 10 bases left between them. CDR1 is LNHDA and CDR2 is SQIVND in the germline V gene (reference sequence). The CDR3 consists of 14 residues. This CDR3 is CASSEDTLNTEAFF. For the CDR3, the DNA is TGTGCCAGTAGTGAAGACACCCTGAACACTGAAGCTTTCTTT.

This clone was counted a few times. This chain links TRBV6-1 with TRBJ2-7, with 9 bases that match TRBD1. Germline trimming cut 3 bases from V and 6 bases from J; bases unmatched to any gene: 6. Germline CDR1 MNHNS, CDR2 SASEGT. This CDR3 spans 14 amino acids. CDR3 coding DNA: TGTGCCAGCAGTGAGGGGACAGGGTCGGGCGAGCAGTACGTC. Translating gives CASSEGTGSGEQYV.

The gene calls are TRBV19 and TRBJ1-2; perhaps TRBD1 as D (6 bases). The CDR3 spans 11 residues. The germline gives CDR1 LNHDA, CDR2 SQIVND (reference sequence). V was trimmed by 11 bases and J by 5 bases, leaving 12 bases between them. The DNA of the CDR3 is TGTGCCGGCCGCAGGGGTTATGGCTACACCTTC. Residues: CAGRRGYGYTF.

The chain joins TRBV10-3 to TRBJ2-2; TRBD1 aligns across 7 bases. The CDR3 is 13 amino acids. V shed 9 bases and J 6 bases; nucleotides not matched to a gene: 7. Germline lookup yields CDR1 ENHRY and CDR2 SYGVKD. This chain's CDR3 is CAITGEEAGELFF. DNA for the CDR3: TGTGCCATTACAGGGGAAGAAGCCGGGGAGCTGTTTTTT.

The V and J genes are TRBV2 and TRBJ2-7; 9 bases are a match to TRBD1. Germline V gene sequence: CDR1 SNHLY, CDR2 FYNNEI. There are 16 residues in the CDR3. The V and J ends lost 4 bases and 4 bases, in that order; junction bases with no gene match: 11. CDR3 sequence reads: CASSVATGTGKYEQYV. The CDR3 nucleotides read TGTGCCAGCAGTGTAGCGACCGGGACAGGGAAGTACGAGCAGTACGTC.